This entry is about one TCR beta chain. What it binds is not known. This specimen comes from a study of a mutant IDH1 vaccine in newly diagnosed glioma. Study at large: The initiation of vaccination occurred 4-6 weeks after radiotherapy alone, or with temozolomide cycles. The therapy given earlier, which was standard therapy, consisted of radiotherapy, temozolomide, or both, and most of the patients received both.

Assay: immunoSEQ multiplex PCR; the TCRdb copy retains only in-frame clones and omits some. The sample contains 35,000 to 50,000 clones, under 95% of which appear only once. Time point reported: week 23, last vaccination. Every single dose of the vaccine, 300 ug of mutant IDH1 20-mer peptide, came with topical imiquimod. CDR3 length: 15 amino acids. The V and J ends lost 5 bases and 3 bases, in that order; junction bases with no gene match: 6. Germline CDR1 reads SEHNR; CDR2 reads FQNEAQ (reference sequence). The V gene is TRBV7-9, the J gene TRBJ2-7; the match to TRBD1 covers 11 bases. This clonotype originated in a man over 45 with glioma. This specimen was PBMCs, taken from a glioma patient whose treatment included an IDH1 peptide vaccine. In DNA, the CDR3 is TGTGCCAGCAGCCCCCGGACAGGGGGCGGCTACGAGCAGTACTTC. Its translation is CASSPRTGGGYEQYF.